Included here is one T cell receptor (beta chain) sequence, with context. Its antigen is undetermined. TCRdb reanalysed the reads using MiXCR and keeps one entry per CDR3 protein. The repertoire consists of around 230,000 distinct CDR3 sequences, with 35% to 45% occurring once and the leading ten covering around 64%. The data were obtained in a study of T cell repertoires in cytomegalovirus infection. The wider study: Both recently identified HLA-C-restricted and well-studied HLA-B-restricted CMV epitopes were used in the study. Indicated by public TCR beta signatures were CMV infection and matching HLA type.

With V trimmed by 4 bases and J by 3 bases, 7 bases remained unmatched. The CDR3 contains 15 residues. The germline CDR1 and CDR2 sequences are MGHRA and YSYEKL. Whole-study findings and limits: Within the response measured ex vivo, HLA-C-restricted CMV-specific TCR beta clonotypes were dominant.

The rearrangement uses TRBV4-1 and TRBJ2-7, with 9 bases that match TRBD1. The starting material was CD8+ T cells from cultured PBMCs, obtained from culture after CMV antigen stimulation. This TCR derives from a human donor in good health (CMV status not recorded). Some clones in this sample may be carry-over from other donors' samples. The CDR3 DNA reads TGCGCCAGCAGCCTGCCGGGACAGGGCGACTACGAGCAGTACTTC. This codes for CASSLPGQGDYEQYF.